The subject of this entry is one T cell receptor (beta chain). This record comes from a study of cytomegalovirus exposure and HLA in healthy donors. The ends were cut back, 8 bases at V and 4 bases at J, with 15 bases in the middle. The CDR3 totals 15 residues. CDR1 LNHDA and CDR2 SQIVND come from the germline V gene (reference sequence). PCR employed 60 Vbeta and 13 Jbeta primers. The data were produced by immunoSEQ multiplex PCR, yet TCRdb's version contains in-frame clones alone and is incomplete. The table includes about 150,000 clones, 75% to 80% detected once. Specimen: PBMCs. V gene TRBV19 combines with J gene TRBJ2-6, with D tentatively TRBD2 (6 bases). The clonotype originates from a male donor in good health and CMV-seronegative. The CDR3: CASGYRRAGANVLTF. CDR3 in DNA: TGTGCCAGTGGGTACAGGAGGGCAGGGGCCAACGTCCTGACTTTC.